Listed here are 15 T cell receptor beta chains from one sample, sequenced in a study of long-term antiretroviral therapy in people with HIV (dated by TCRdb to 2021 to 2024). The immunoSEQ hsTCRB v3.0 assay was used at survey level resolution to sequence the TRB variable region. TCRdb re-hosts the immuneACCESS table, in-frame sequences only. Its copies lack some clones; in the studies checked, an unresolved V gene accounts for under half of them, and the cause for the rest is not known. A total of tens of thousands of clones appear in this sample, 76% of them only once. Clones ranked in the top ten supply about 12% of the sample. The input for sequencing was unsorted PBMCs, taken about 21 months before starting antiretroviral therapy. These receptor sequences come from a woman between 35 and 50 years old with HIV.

DNA of the CDR3: TGTGCCAGCAGCTTAGGACCGGCATCCTACGAGCAGTACTTC. As protein: CASSLGPASYEQYF. The chain couples TRBV7-9 to TRBJ2-7; D remains unclear. Germline CDR1 and CDR2: SEHNR and FQNEAQ (reference sequence). Deletions cut 1 base from V and 1 base from J, with 8 bases between. CDR3 length: 14 amino acids. Drawing the rest from reference TRBV7-9 and TRBJ2-7, the complete variable domain is DTGVSQNPRHKITKRGQNVTFRCDPISEHNRLYWYRQTLGQGPEFLTYFQNEAQLEKSRLLSDRFSAERPKGSFSTLEIQRTEQGDSAMYLCASSLGPASYEQYFGPGTRLTVT.

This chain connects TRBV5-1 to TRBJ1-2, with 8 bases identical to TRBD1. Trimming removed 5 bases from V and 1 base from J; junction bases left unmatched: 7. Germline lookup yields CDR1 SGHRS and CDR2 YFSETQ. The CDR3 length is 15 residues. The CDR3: CASRMTGAYNYGYTF. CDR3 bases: TGCGCCAGCAGGATGACAGGGGCCTATAACTATGGCTACACCTTC.

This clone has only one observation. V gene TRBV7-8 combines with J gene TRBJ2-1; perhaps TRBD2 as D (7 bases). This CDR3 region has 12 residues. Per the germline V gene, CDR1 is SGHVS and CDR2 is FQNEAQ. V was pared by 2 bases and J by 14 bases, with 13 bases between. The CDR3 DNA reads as TGTGCCAGCAGCTTATTGGGGGGGCTAAAGTTCTTC. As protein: CASSLLGGLKFF.

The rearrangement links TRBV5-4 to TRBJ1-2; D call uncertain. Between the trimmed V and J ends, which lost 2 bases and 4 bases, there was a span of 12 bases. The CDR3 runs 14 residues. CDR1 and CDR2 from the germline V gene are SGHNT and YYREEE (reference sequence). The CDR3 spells CASSFGGTSYGYTF. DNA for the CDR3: TGTGCCAGCAGCTTCGGTGGCACTAGCTATGGCTACACCTTC.

This CDR3 is CASSPEDWNTEAFF. CDR3 coding DNA: TGTGCCAGCAGCCCTGAGGACTGGAACACTGAAGCTTTCTTT. The V call is TRBV6-5, the J call TRBJ1-1; D unclear. Deletions cut 6 bases from V and 1 base from J, with 12 bases between. Germline V gene lookup returns CDR1 MNHEY and CDR2 SVGAGI. The CDR3 covers 14 residues.

CDR3 DNA sequence: TGCAGCGTTGCAGCCGGCTTTAGCTCCTACGAGCAGTACTTC. Amino acid sequence: CSVAAGFSSYEQYF. The V and J genes are TRBV29-1 and TRBJ2-7; the D is unclear. The CDR3 has 14 residues. Per germline, CDR1 SQVTM and CDR2 ANQGSEA. Trimming left V 4 bases short and J 0 bases short, with 13 bases between.

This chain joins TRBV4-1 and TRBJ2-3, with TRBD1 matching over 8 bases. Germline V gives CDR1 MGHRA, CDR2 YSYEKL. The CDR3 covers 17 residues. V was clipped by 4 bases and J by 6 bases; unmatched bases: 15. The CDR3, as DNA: TGCGCCAGCAGCCTGACAGGACAGGGATTCTTGGAGGATACGCAGTATTTT. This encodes CASSLTGQGFLEDTQYF.

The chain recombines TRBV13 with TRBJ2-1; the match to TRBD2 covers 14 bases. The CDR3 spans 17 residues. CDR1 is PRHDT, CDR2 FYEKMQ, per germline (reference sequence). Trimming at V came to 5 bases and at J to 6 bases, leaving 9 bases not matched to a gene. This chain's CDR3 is CASSTRLAGGKSNEQFF. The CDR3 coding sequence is TGTGCCAGCAGCACTCGACTAGCGGGGGGGAAGTCCAATGAGCAGTTCTTC.

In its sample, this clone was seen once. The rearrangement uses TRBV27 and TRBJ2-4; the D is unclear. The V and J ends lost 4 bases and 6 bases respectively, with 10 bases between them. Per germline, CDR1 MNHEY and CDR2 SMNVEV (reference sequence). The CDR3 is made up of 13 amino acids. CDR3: CASSSRTTNIQYF. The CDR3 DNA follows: TGTGCCAGCAGTTCCCGGACCACAAACATTCAGTACTTC.

In nucleotides, the CDR3 is TGTGCCAGCAGTAAGGGGGCCTACACCGGGGAGCTGTTTTTT. Protein sequence: CASSKGAYTGELFF. The chain links TRBV27 to TRBJ2-2; 7 bases agree with TRBD1. Germline V gene data show CDR1 as MNHEY and CDR2 as SMNVEV (reference sequence). This CDR3 has 14 amino acids. Trimming at V came to 5 bases and at J to 3 bases, leaving 3 bases not matched to a gene.

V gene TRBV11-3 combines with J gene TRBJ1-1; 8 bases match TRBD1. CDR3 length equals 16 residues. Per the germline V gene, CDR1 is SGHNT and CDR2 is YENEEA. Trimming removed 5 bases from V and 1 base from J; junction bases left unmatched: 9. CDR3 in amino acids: CASSAHPQGANTEAFF. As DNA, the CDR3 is TGTGCCAGCAGCGCCCATCCTCAGGGGGCGAACACTGAAGCTTTCTTT.

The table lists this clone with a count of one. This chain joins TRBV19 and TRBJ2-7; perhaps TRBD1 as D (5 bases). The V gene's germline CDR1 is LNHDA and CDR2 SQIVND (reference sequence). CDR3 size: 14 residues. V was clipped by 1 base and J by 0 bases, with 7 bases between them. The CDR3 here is CASSIATASYEQYF. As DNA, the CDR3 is TGTGCCAGTAGTATAGCGACAGCCTCCTACGAGCAGTACTTC.

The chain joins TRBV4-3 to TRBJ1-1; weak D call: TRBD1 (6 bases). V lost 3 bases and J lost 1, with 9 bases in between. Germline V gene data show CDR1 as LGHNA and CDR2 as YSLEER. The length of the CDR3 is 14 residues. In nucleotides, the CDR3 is TGCGCCAGCAGCCAGGGACACCCGAACACTGAAGCTTTCTTT. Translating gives CASSQGHPNTEAFF.

This chain's CDR3 is CASSDLAGPGDEQFF. CDR3 nucleotide sequence: TGTGCCAGCAGTGATCTAGCGGGCCCGGGTGATGAGCAGTTCTTC. V gene TRBV25-1 combines with J gene TRBJ2-1; 8 bases are a match to TRBD2. The CDR3 runs to 15 residues. Germline V gives CDR1 MGHDK, CDR2 SYGVNS. The trim removed 3 bases at V and 8 bases at J, leaving 9 bases unmatched.

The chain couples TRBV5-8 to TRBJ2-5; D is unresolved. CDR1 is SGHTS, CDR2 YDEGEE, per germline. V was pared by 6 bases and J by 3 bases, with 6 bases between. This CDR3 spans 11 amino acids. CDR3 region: CASTREETQYF. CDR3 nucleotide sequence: TGTGCCAGCACAAGGGAAGAGACCCAGTACTTC.